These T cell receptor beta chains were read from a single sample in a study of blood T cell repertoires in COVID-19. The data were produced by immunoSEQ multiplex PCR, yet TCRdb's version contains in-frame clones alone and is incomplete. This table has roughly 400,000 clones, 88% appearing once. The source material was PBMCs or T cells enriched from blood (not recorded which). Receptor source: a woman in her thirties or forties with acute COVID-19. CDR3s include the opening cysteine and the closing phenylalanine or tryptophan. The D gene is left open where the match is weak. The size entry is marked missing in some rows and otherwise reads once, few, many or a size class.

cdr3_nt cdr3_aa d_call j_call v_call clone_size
TGTGCCAGCAGCGAGACCGGGACGGGAGGAGAGCAGTACTTC CASSETGTGGEQYF TRBD2 TRBJ2-7 TRBV9 NA
TGCAGCGTTGGATCAGGGTACGGCGAGCAGTACTTC CSVGSGYGEQYF NA TRBJ2-7 TRBV29-1 NA
TGTGCCAGCACCGATAGGACTAGCGGGCGGACCGGGGAGCTGTTTTTT CASTDRTSGRTGELFF TRBD2 TRBJ2-2 TRBV4-2 NA
TGTGCCAGCAGCTTCAGTCTCAATCAGCCCCAGCATTTT CASSFSLNQPQHF NA TRBJ1-5 TRBV5-5 NA
TGCGCCAGCAGCCAACAGGGGGTGTACGAGCAGTACTTC CASSQQGVYEQYF TRBD1 TRBJ2-7 TRBV5-1 NA
TGTGCCAGCAGCGTAGATGCAGCGGGGGAGACAGATACGCAGTATTTT CASSVDAAGETDTQYF TRBD2 TRBJ2-3 TRBV9 NA
TGTGCCACCAGTGATAATAGACAGGGGGTTCGGCAGCATTTT CATSDNRQGVRQHF TRBD1 TRBJ1-5 TRBV24-1 NA
TGTGCCATCAGTAACAGGCAAACAGCGACTGAAGCTTTCTTT CAISNRQTATEAFF NA TRBJ1-1 TRBV10-3 NA
TGTGCCACCAGCAGGGACATTTCGAACACCGGGGAGCTGTTTTTT CATSRDISNTGELFF NA TRBJ2-2 TRBV15 NA
TGTGCCAGCAGAAACCGGGACAGGCATGAAAAACTGTTTTTT CASRNRDRHEKLFF TRBD1 TRBJ1-4 TRBV27 NA
TGTGCCAGCAGCCCCCCCGGGGGTGAAGCTTTCTTT CASSPPGGEAFF NA TRBJ1-1 TRBV11-3 NA
TGCGCCAGCAGCTTGTTAGGGGCTGAAGCTTTCTTT CASSLLGAEAFF NA TRBJ1-1 TRBV5-1 NA
TGTGCCTGGAGTGTAGCGGGCAGGTACTCCTACGAGCAGTACTTC CAWSVAGRYSYEQYF NA TRBJ2-7 TRBV30 NA
TGTGCCAGCAGTAACAGGGGGCGGAGGACTGAAGCTTTCTTT CASSNRGRRTEAFF TRBD1 TRBJ1-1 TRBV7-2 NA
TGTGCCAGCAGCGTAGACGGCGGGGTACAAGAGACCCAGTACTTC CASSVDGGVQETQYF NA TRBJ2-5 TRBV9 NA
TGTGCCAGCAGCCAAGTTGAAAGACAGCATGGCTACACCTTC CASSQVERQHGYTF NA TRBJ1-2 TRBV3-1/TRBV3-2 few
TGTGCCAGCAGCTTAGGACAGGGGTATGGCTACACCTTC CASSLGQGYGYTF TRBD1 TRBJ1-2 TRBV7-9 NA
TGTGCCAGCAGTGATTCCGCGACAGGGTGGATTTACGAGCAGTACTTC CASSDSATGWIYEQYF TRBD1 TRBJ2-7 TRBV6-1 NA
TGTGCCTGGAGTAGTCTCGCGGGAAGCTCCTACGAGCAGTACTTC CAWSSLAGSSYEQYF NA TRBJ2-7 TRBV30 NA
TGCGCCAGCAGTGAGTCAGGCAGGGGGATTGGATATGGCTACACCTTC CASSESGRGIGYGYTF TRBD1 TRBJ1-2 TRBV10-2 NA
TGTGCCAGCAGCCTATACGGGACAGCGAATAATTCACCCCTCCACTTT CASSLYGTANNSPLHF TRBD1 TRBJ1-6 TRBV7-2 few
TGTGCCAGCAGCAGGGAGGGGTCTGAAGCTTTCTTT CASSREGSEAFF NA TRBJ1-1 TRBV6-5 few
TGTGCCAGCAGTCAGAGTGACAGCGACGTATATGGCTACACCTTC CASSQSDSDVYGYTF NA TRBJ1-2 TRBV6-6 NA
TGTGCCTGGAGTGTTTCACAGGAGAGTACGCAGTATTTT CAWSVSQESTQYF NA TRBJ2-3 TRBV30 NA
TGTGCCAGCACCCCCCTAGGGGGCGTTATAGGCACTGAAGCTTTCTTT CASTPLGGVIGTEAFF TRBD1 TRBJ1-1 TRBV11-2 once